One sample yielded the 8 T cell receptor beta chains listed below, sequenced in a study of blood T cell repertoires in COVID-19. This table comes from immunoSEQ multiplex PCR, and its TCRdb copy is limited to in-frame clones, with some not included. Of some 110,000 clones detected, 70% to 90% appear once; the ten largest clones hold about 4.7%. The material sequenced was peripheral blood. Receptors originate from a man aged 35-49 years with acute or convalescent COVID-19.

The genes are TRBV30 and TRBJ2-3; D gene unclear. The CDR3 extends over 13 amino acids. Germline V gene lookup returns CDR1 GTSNPN and CDR2 SVGIG (reference sequence). V was trimmed by 1 base and J by 1 base, leaving 6 bases between them. The CDR3 region is CAWSGHRTDTQYF. As DNA, the CDR3 is TGTGCCTGGAGTGGACATCGCACAGATACGCAGTATTTT.

This chain links TRBV25-1 with TRBJ2-2, with 10 positions matching TRBD1. Germline values: CDR1 MGHDK, CDR2 SYGVNS. The CDR3 has 16 amino acids. With 3 bases clipped from V and 5 bases from J, the junction kept 6 bases outside the gene matches. The CDR3 loop reads CASSEIGGQGTGELFF. The CDR3, as DNA: TGTGCCAGCAGTGAGATTGGGGGACAGGGGACCGGGGAGCTGTTTTTT.

The rearrangement joins TRBV6-5 to TRBJ1-2; the D gene is possibly TRBD1 (6 bases). V lost 7 bases and J lost 7, with 13 bases in between. This CDR3 comprises 12 residues. Germline lookup yields CDR1 MNHEY and CDR2 SVGAGI. CDR3 sequence: CASNPRGGGYTF. CDR3 DNA: TGTGCCAGCAACCCGAGAGGGGGTGGCTACACCTTC.

The genes are TRBV13 and TRBJ1-1; D ambiguous. Germline V lookup: CDR1 PRHDT, CDR2 FYEKMQ (reference sequence). The CDR3 has 13 amino acids. V was cut by 4 bases and J by 1 base, with 7 bases left in between. CDR3: CASSWRPNTEAFF. The CDR3 DNA follows: TGTGCCAGCAGCTGGAGACCGAACACTGAAGCTTTCTTT.

This rearrangement joins TRBV4-1 to TRBJ2-5; 10 nucleotides match TRBD1. Germline values: CDR1 MGHRA, CDR2 YSYEKL. CDR3 size: 15 residues. V dropped 4 bases and J dropped 5; count of bases not matched to a gene: 7. As DNA, the CDR3 is TGCGCCAGCAGCCCCCCGGACAGGGGGATTGAGACCCAGTACTTC. Translated, it gives CASSPPDRGIETQYF.

The chain employs TRBV11-3 and TRBJ1-1, with unresolved D. In germline, CDR1 is SGHNT, CDR2 YENEEA. Between the trimmed V and J ends, which lost 6 bases and 0 bases, there was a span of 8 bases. The CDR3 spans 13 residues. The CDR3 DNA reads TGTGCCAGCAGTCAGGCGCTGAACACTGAAGCTTTCTTT. Its translation is CASSQALNTEAFF. Combining the CDR3 with reference TRBV11-3 and TRBJ1-1 gives the whole variable domain EAGVVQSPRYKIIEKKQPVAFWCNPISGHNTLYWYLQNLGQGPELLIRYENEEAVDDSQLPKDRFSAERLKGVDSTLKIQPAELGDSAVYLCASSQALNTEAFFGQGTRLTVV.

The chain employs TRBV5-1 and TRBJ2-3; tentative D call: TRBD2 (7 bases). The V gene's germline CDR1 is SGHRS and CDR2 YFSETQ. The CDR3 loop spans 19 amino acids. The V gene lost 4 bases and the J gene lost 1 base, with 25 bases spanning the gap. Here the CDR3 DNA reads TGCGCCAGCAGCCAACTATCTAGCGGAGGGGGGTTCGGCACAGATACGCAGTATTTT. Protein sequence: CASSQLSSGGGFGTDTQYF.

The chain has TRBV5-4 and TRBJ2-3, with TRBD2 matching 7 bases. V lost 4 bases and J lost 2; bases outside the gene matches: 1. Germline CDR1 reads SGHNT; CDR2 reads YYREEE (reference sequence). The CDR3 length is 13 residues. This CDR3 reads CASSRDYTDTQYF. The CDR3 DNA is TGTGCCAGCAGCCGGGACTACACAGATACGCAGTATTTT.